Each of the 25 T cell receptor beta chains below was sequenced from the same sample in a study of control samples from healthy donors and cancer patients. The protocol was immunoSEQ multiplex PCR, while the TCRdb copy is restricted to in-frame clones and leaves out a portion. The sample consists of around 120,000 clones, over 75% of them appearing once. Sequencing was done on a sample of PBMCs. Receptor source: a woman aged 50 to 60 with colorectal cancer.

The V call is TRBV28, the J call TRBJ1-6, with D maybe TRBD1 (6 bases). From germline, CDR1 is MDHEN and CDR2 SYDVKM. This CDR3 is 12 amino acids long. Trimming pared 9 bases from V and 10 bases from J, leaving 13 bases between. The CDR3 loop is CASESGESPLHF. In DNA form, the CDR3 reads TGTGCCAGTGAGTCAGGGGAATCACCCCTCCACTTT.

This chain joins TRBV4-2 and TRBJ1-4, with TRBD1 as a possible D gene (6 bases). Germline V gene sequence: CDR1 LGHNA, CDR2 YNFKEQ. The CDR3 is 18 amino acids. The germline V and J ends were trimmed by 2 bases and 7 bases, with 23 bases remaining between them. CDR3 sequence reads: CASSQLIPGGGLREKLFF. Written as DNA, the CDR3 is TGTGCCAGCAGCCAATTAATCCCCGGGGGGGGCCTTCGTGAAAAACTGTTTTTT.

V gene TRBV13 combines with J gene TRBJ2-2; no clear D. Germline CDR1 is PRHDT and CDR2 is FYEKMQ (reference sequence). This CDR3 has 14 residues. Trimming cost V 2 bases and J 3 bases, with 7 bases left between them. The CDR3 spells CASSLMRYTGELFF. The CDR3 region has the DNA TGTGCCAGCAGCTTAATGCGGTACACCGGGGAGCTGTTTTTT.

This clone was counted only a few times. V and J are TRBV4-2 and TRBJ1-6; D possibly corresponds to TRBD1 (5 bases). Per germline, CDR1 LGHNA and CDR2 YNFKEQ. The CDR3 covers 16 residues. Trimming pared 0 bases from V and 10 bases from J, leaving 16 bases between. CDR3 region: CASSQDPRGEYSPLHF. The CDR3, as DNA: TGTGCCAGCAGCCAAGATCCTCGAGGGGAGTACTCACCCCTCCACTTT.

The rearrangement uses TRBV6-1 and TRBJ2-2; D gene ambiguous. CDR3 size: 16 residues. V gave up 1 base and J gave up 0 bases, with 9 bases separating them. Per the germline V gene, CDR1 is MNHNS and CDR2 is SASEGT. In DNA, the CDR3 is TGTGCCAGCAGTGAAGGACTGTTTGCGAACACCGGGGAGCTGTTTTTT. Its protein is CASSEGLFANTGELFF.

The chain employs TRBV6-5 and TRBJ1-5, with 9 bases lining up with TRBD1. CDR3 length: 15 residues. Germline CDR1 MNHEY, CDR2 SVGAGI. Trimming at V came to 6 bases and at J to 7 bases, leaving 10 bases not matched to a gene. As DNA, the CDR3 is TGTGCCAGCAGGACCGGGGACAGGGCTTGGCAGCCCCAGCATTTT. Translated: CASRTGDRAWQPQHF.

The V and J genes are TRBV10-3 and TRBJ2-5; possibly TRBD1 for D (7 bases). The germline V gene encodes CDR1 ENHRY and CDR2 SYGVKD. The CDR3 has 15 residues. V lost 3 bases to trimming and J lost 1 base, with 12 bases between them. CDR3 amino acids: CAISDGGQLQETQYF. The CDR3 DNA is TGTGCCATCAGTGACGGGGGACAGCTCCAAGAGACCCAGTACTTC.

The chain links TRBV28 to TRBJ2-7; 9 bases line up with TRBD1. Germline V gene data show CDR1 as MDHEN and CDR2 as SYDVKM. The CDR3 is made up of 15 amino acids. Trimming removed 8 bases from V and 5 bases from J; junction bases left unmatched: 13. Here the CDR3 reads CASGAAGQGSDEQYF. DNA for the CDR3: TGTGCCAGCGGGGCCGCGGGACAGGGTTCCGACGAGCAGTACTTC.

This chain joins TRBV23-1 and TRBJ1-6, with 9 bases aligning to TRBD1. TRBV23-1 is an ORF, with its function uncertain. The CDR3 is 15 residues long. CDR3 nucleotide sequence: TGCCCCCCCACCCGACCGGGACAGGGCAATTCACCCCTCCACTTT. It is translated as CPPTRPGQGNSPLHF.

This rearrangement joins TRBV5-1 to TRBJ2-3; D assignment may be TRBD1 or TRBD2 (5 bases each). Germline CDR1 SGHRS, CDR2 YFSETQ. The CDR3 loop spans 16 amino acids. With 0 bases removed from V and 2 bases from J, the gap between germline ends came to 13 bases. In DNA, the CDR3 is TGCGCCAGCAGCTTGGGAGGGGACCCGAACACAGATACGCAGTATTTT. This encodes CASSLGGDPNTDTQYF.

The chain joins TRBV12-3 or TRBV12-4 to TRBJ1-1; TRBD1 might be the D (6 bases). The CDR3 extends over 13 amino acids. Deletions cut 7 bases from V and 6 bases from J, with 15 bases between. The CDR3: CASNKEGGAEAFF. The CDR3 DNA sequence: TGTGCCAGCAATAAGGAAGGGGGAGCTGAAGCTTTCTTT.

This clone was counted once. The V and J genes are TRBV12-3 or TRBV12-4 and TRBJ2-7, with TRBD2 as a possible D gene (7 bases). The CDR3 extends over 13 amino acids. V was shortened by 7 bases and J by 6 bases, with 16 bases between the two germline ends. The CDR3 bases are TGTGCCAGCACTCGACGGGGGGCGGCCGAGCAGTACTTC. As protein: CASTRRGAAEQYF.

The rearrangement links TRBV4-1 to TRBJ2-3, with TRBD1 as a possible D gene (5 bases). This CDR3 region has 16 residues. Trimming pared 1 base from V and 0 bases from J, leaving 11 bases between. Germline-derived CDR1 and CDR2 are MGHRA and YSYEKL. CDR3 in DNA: TGCGCCAGCAGCCAAGGTTTAGACAGTAGCACAGATACGCAGTATTTT. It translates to CASSQGLDSSTDTQYF.

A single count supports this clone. The chain's CDR3 is CASSQGSWGETGELFF. The CDR3 region has the DNA TGTGCCAGCAGCCAAGGTAGTTGGGGGGAGACCGGGGAGCTGTTTTTT. V usage is TRBV4-2 and J usage is TRBJ2-2, with D tentatively TRBD2 (6 bases). The CDR3 extends over 16 amino acids. The germline CDR1 and CDR2 sequences are LGHNA and YNFKEQ. Trimming shortened V by 1 base and J by 5 bases, and 14 bases separated the two germline ends.

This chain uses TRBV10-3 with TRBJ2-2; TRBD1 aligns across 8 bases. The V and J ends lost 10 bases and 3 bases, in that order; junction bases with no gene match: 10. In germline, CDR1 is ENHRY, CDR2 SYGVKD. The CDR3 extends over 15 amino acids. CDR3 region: CASYGQGTDTGELFF. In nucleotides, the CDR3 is TGTGCCAGCTACGGACAGGGAACGGACACCGGGGAGCTGTTTTTT.

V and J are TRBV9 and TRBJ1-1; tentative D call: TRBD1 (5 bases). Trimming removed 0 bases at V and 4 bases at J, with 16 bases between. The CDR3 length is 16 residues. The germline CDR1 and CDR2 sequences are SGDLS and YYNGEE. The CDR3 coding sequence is TGTGCCAGCAGCGTAGGGGAAGGGGATCGGAGCACTGAAGCTTTCTTT. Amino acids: CASSVGEGDRSTEAFF.

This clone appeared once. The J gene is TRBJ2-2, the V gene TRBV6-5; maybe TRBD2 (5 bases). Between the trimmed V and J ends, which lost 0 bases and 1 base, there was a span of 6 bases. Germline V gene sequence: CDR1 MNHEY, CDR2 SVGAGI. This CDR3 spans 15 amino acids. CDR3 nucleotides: TGTGCCAGCAGTTACTCGAGCGGGAACACCGGGGAGCTGTTTTTT. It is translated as CASSYSSGNTGELFF.

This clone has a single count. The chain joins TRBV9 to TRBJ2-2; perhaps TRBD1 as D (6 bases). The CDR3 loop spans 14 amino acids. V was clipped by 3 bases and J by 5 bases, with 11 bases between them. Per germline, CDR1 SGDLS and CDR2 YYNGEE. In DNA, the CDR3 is TGTGCCAGCAGCGAATTACAGGGAACCGGGGAGCTGTTTTTT. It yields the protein CASSELQGTGELFF. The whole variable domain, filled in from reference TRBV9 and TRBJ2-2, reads DSGVTQTPKHLITATGQRVTLRCSPRSGDLSVYWYQQSLDQGLQFLIQYYNGEERAKGNILERFSAQQFPDLHSELNLSSLELGDSALYFCASSELQGTGELFFGEGSRLTVL.

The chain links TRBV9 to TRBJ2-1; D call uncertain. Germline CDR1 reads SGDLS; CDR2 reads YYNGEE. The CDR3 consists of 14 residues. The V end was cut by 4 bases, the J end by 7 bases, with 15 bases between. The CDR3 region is CASSSTPNFNEQFF. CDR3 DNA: TGTGCCAGCAGCTCCACACCCAACTTTAATGAGCAGTTCTTC.

The CDR3 protein is CASTTPLAGGLYNEQFF. The DNA of the CDR3 is TGTGCCAGCACCACCCCCCTAGCGGGGGGGCTCTACAATGAGCAGTTCTTC. The V gene is TRBV27, the J gene TRBJ2-1; 12 bases agree with TRBD2. J gave up 3 bases and V 7 bases, and 10 bases lay outside the gene matches. The germline CDR1 and CDR2 sequences are MNHEY and SMNVEV (reference sequence). The CDR3 totals 17 residues.

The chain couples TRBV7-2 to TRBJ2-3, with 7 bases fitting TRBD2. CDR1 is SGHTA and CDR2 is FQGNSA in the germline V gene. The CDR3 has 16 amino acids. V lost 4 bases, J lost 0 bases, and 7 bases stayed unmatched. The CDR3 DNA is TGTGCCAGCAGCTCAGAGCGGGACCTGAGCACAGATACGCAGTATTTT. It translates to CASSSERDLSTDTQYF.

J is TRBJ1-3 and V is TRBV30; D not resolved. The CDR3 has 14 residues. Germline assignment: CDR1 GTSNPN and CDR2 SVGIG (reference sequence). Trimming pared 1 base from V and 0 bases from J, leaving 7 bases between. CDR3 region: CAWSGTLSGNTIYF. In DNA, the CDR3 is TGTGCCTGGAGTGGGACCCTCTCTGGAAACACCATATATTTT. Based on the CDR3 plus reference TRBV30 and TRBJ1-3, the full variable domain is SQTIHQWPATLVQPVGSPLSLECTVEGTSNPNLYWYRQAAGRGLQLLFYSVGIGQISSEVPQNLSASRPQDRQFILSSKKLLLSDSGFYLCAWSGTLSGNTIYFGEGSWLTVV.

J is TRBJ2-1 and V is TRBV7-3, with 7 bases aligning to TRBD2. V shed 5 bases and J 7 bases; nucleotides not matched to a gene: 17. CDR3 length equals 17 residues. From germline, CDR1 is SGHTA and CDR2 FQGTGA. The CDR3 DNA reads TGTGCCAGCAGCCCAGGGATAGCGGGCTTCCCTCGGAATGAGCAGTTCTTC. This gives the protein CASSPGIAGFPRNEQFF.

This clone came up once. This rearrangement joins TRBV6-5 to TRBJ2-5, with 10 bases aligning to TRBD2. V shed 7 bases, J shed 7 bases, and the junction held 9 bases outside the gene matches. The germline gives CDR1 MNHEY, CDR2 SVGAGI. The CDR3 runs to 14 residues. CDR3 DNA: TGTGCCAGCATCCCTAGCGGGAGTTTGGGGACCCAGTACTTC. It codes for CASIPSGSLGTQYF.

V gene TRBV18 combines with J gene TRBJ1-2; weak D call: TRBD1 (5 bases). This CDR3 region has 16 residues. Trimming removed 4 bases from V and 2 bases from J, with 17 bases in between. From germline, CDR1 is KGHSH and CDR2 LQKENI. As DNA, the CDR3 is TGTGCCAGCTCACAGGGCCTACAACGGGACAACTATGGCTACACCTTC. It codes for CASSQGLQRDNYGYTF.